A selection of T cell receptor beta chains follows, all from one sample in a study of cytotoxic CD8 clonotypes in ibrutinib-treated CLL. Measured with immunoSEQ multiplex PCR; TCRdb has only the in-frame clones, and not every one. The sample shows approximately 190,000 clones, approximately 75% of them seen only once. The source material was PBMCs, sampled after 12 months of ibrutinib treatment. The receptor source for this set is a human donor with chronic lymphocytic leukemia. The CDR3 runs from the conserved cysteine through the conserved F or W. The D gene is left open where the match is weak. Not every row has a clone size; where given, it reads once, few, many or a size class.

d_call | j_call | v_call | clone_size | cdr3_nt | cdr3_aa
. | TRBJ2-3 | TRBV18 | . | TGTGCCAGCTCACTTACCACTCGGTCGACAGTGTGGACAGATACGCAGTATTTT | CASSLTTRSTVWTDTQYF
. | TRBJ1-3 | TRBV30 | . | TGTGCCTGGAGTGTAGGAGGCACATCTGGAAACACCATATATTTT | CAWSVGGTSGNTIYF
TRBD2 | TRBJ2-7 | TRBV27 | . | TGTGCCAGCGGAGATAGCGGGGGACCCTACGAGCAGTACTTC | CASGDSGGPYEQYF
. | TRBJ2-7 | TRBV2 | . | TGTGCCAGCAGAAGGGAGTACGAGCAGTACTTC | CASRREYEQYF
. | TRBJ1-5 | TRBV29-1 | once | TGCAGCGTCAAGGATGGTAATCAGCCCCAGCATTTT | CSVKDGNQPQHF
TRBD2 | TRBJ2-5 | TRBV7-9 | . | TGTGCCAGCAGCTTAGCGGCGAGGCTAGCGGGACAAGAGACCCAGTACTTC | CASSLAARLAGQETQYF
. | TRBJ2-1 | TRBV5-1 | few | TGCGCCAGCAGCTTGGCCGGGGAAACCTACAATGAGCAGTTCTTC | CASSLAGETYNEQFF
. | TRBJ2-7 | TRBV28 | . | TGTGCCAGCAGTCACACTAGAGGGACATCTCACTACGAGCAGTACTTC | CASSHTRGTSHYEQYF
. | TRBJ1-2 | TRBV5-1 | . | TGCGCCAGCAGCCCCGGCGCGGGTCCTAACTATGGCTACACCTTC | CASSPGAGPNYGYTF
. | TRBJ2-5 | TRBV5-1 | . | TGCGCCAGCAGCTTCGGGGTCTTTCAAGAGACCCAGTACTTC | CASSFGVFQETQYF
. | TRBJ2-7 | TRBV7-9 | once | TGTGCCAGCAGTAAAAGTTGGGACGAGCAGTACTTC | CASSKSWDEQYF
TRBD2 | TRBJ2-5 | TRBV5-4 | . | TGTGCCAGCAGATCAGGTGGCCTAGCGGGGGCAGAGACCCAGTACTTC | CASRSGGLAGAETQYF
TRBD1 | TRBJ2-7 | TRBV5-1 | . | TGCGCCAGCAGCTTGTCGTCCACAGGGGAGCCCTCCTACGAGCAGTACTTC | CASSLSSTGEPSYEQYF
. | TRBJ1-1 | TRBV19 | once | TGTGCCAGTATTTTGGGCGACACTGAAGCTTTCTTT | CASILGDTEAFF
. | TRBJ2-3 | TRBV6-1 | few | TGTGCCAGCAGTGAAGCTCGGGGATGGGAGCGCGGGGATACGCAGTATTTT | CASSEARGWERGDTQYF
. | TRBJ2-4 | TRBV6-6 | . | TGTGCCAGCAGTTATAGTGTTAGGAGGGGTCAAAACATTCAGTACTTC | CASSYSVRRGQNIQYF
. | TRBJ1-2 | TRBV6-1 | . | TGTGCCAGCAGTGAAGATCTAGGGATGGGCAATGGCTACACCTTC | CASSEDLGMGNGYTF
TRBD2 | TRBJ2-2 | TRBV28 | . | TGTGCCAGCGTAGTAGCGGGAAGGCGCTACACCGGGGAGCTGTTTTTT | CASVVAGRRYTGELFF
. | TRBJ1-5 | TRBV6-6 | . | TGTGCCAGCAGTTACGGCCCGGAGCAGCCCCAGCATTTT | CASSYGPEQPQHF
TRBD1 | TRBJ1-1 | TRBV5-1 | . | TGCGCCAGCAGCGTCCAACAGGGGGTCACTGAAGCTTTCTTT | CASSVQQGVTEAFF
. | TRBJ1-1 | TRBV28 | . | TGTGCCAGCCCCCCGGGGGCAGAAATCTCTCACACTGAAGCTTTCTTT | CASPPGAEISHTEAFF
TRBD1 | TRBJ2-7 | TRBV6-6 | . | TGTGCCAGCAGTTACGAAGGGGACAGCTACGAGCAGTACTTC | CASSYEGDSYEQYF
. | TRBJ1-2 | TRBV27 | . | TGTGCCAGCAAGTCGGGGGGCTATGGCTACACCTTC | CASKSGGYGYTF
. | TRBJ2-1 | TRBV10-1 | . | TGCGCCAGCAGTGAAGCTCCGGCGAATGAGCAGTTCTTC | CASSEAPANEQFF
TRBD1 | TRBJ1-5 | TRBV7-8 | . | TGTGCCAGCAGCCTGCAAGGGACAGCCACCCTCTCCAATCAGCCCCAGCATTTT | CASSLQGTATLSNQPQHF
TRBD1 | TRBJ1-1 | TRBV10-3 | . | TGTGCCATCAGTGAGACGAGGACAGGTTCGGCCACTGAAGCTTTCTTT | CAISETRTGSATEAFF
. | TRBJ2-7 | TRBV27 | . | TGTGCCAGCAGTTACTCCGGGACTTTCTACGAGCAGTACTTC | CASSYSGTFYEQYF
. | TRBJ2-5 | TRBV6-6 | few | TGTGCCAGCAGTTATCAAGAGACCCAGTACTTC | CASSYQETQYF
. | TRBJ1-1 | TRBV19 | . | TGTGCCAGTAGGCCGGGGGCGCAGAGGACGGGTGAAGCTTTCTTT | CASRPGAQRTGEAFF
TRBD1 | TRBJ2-7 | TRBV11-2 | few | TGTGCCAGCAGCTTCTCGACAGGGGGCCCCTCCTACGAGCAGTACTTC | CASSFSTGGPSYEQYF
. | TRBJ1-1 | TRBV7-3 | once | TGTGCCAGCAGCTTAGGTGGCGCTGAAGCTTTCTTT | CASSLGGAEAFF
. | TRBJ2-1 | TRBV12-5 | . | TGTGCTAGTGGCCCGGACTGGGTGGATGAGCAGTTCTTC | CASGPDWVDEQFF
. | TRBJ1-5 | TRBV5-5 | . | TGTGCCAGCAGCTTATTCGGTGAAGGTCAGCCCCAGCATTTT | CASSLFGEGQPQHF
. | TRBJ2-6 | TRBV7-9 | . | TGTGCCAGCAGCTTGGAACGCTCAGGGGCCAACGTCCTGACTTTC | CASSLERSGANVLTF
. | TRBJ2-5 | TRBV5-1 | few | TGCGCCAGCAGCTTGGTCCCCGGGGAGACCCAGTACTTC | CASSLVPGETQYF
. | TRBJ1-1 | TRBV27 | . | TGTGCCAGCAGTCCCGCAGGTTCTGAAGCTTTCTTT | CASSPAGSEAFF
. | TRBJ2-1 | TRBV27 | . | TGTGCCAGCAAGAGCAGCCTGAGCTCCTACAATGAGCAGTTCTTC | CASKSSLSSYNEQFF
. | TRBJ2-5 | TRBV9 | . | TGTGCCAGCAGCGTAGGGGGTAGCAACATCCAAGAGACCCAGTACTTC | CASSVGGSNIQETQYF
. | TRBJ1-1 | TRBV25-1 | . | TGTGCCAGCAGTGAATATTCCGGGAAAGCTTTCTTT | CASSEYSGKAFF
. | TRBJ2-7 | TRBV7-6 | once | TGTGCCAGCAGCTTAGCGGAGGCAGGGCTGGGCTACGAGCAGTACTTC | CASSLAEAGLGYEQYF
. | TRBJ1-5 | TRBV7-2 | . | TGTGCCAGCAGCCCAGCGGGGGGGGGCGCCTTAGGCAATCAGCCCCAGCATTTT | CASSPAGGGALGNQPQHF
. | TRBJ2-7 | TRBV27 | . | TGTGCCAGCAGTTTATCCCCAGACTACTCCTACGAGCAGTACTTC | CASSLSPDYSYEQYF
TRBD1 | TRBJ1-1 | TRBV5-1 | . | TGCGCCAGCAGCTTGGGGACAGGGGGAGGCACTGAAGCTTTCTTT | CASSLGTGGGTEAFF
TRBD2 | TRBJ2-7 | TRBV28 | once | TGTGCCAGCAGTTTAAGGCTAGCGGGCCGAGGGGAGCAGTACTTC | CASSLRLAGRGEQYF
. | TRBJ2-7 | TRBV2 | once | TGTGCCAGCAGTATACCTGTTCTCTCCTACGAGCAGTACTTC | CASSIPVLSYEQYF